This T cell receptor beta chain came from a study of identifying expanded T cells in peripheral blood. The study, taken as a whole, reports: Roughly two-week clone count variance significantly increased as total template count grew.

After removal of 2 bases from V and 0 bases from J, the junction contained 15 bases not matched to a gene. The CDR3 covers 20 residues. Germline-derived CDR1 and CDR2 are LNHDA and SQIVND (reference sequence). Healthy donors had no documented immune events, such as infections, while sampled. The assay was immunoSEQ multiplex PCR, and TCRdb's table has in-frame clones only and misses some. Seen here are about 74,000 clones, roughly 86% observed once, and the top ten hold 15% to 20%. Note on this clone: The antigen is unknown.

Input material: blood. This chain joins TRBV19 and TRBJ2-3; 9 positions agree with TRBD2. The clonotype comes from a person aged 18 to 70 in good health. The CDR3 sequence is CASSIPSGRSRGVSTDTQYF. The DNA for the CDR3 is TGTGCCAGTAGTATACCCAGCGGGAGGAGTAGGGGTGTCAGCACAGATACGCAGTATTTT.